Listed here are 18 T cell receptor beta chains from one sample, sequenced in a study of T cells in women clearing cervical HPV infection (dated 2018 in TCRdb). Receptor libraries were prepared by the immunoSEQ multiplex PCR assay. TCRdb took over this immuneACCESS table, retaining in-frame rearrangements with V and J assigned. Such tables are incomplete; in checked studies, under half of the missing clones stem from an unresolved V gene, and the remainder is unexplained. The sample table includes more than 20,000 clones. Jointly, the top ten make up 2.5% to 3.5% of the sample. Material: blood buffy coat. These receptors all stem from a woman aged 18-70 years with a cervical HPV16 infection that either progressed to CIN3+ or cleared (not recorded which).

Worth noting for this clone: The read halts 3 residues ahead of the CDR3 end, with the missing end drawn from the germline J gene. This sequence joins TRBV6-1 and TRBJ2-7, with a tentative D call TRBD2 (6 bases). The CDR3 totals 16 residues. The V end was cut by 0 bases, the J end by 4 bases, with 16 bases between. CDR1 MNHNS and CDR2 SASEGT come from the germline V gene. This CDR3 reads CASSEASISAGYEQYF. The sequenced part of the CDR3 DNA is TGTGCCAGCAGTGAAGCGAGTATCAGCGCGGGATACGAG.

The CDR3 loop is CASRETGKGQETQYF. CDR3 bases read: TGTGCCAGCAGGGAAACAGGGAAGGGACAAGAGACC. The J gene is TRBJ2-5, the V gene TRBV6-2 or TRBV6-3, with a weak D call TRBD1 (6 bases). The read finishes 3 residues shy of the CDR3 end, and the germline J gene is used to complete it. Trimming cost V 6 bases and J 2 bases, with 16 bases left between them. Germline lookup yields CDR1 MNHEY and CDR2 SVGEGT. The CDR3 runs to 15 residues.

Incomplete CDR3 DNA: TGTGCCAGTAGCCTTACAGGGAGGATGGATACG. Protein sequence: CASSLTGRMDT. The complete CDR3 sequence is CASSLTGRMDTQYF. The rearrangement uses TRBV19 and TRBJ2-3, with D perhaps given as TRBD1 or TRBD2 (6 bases each). The CDR3 end falls 3 residues outside the read, so it is completed with the germline J gene. This CDR3 region has 14 residues. Trimming pared 6 bases from V and 6 bases from J, leaving 16 bases between. Per germline, CDR1 LNHDA and CDR2 SQIVND (reference sequence).

Details on this clone: Read coverage stops 3 residues before the CDR3 terminus; the germline J gene supplies the remainder. This chain uses TRBV6-1 with TRBJ1-4; tentatively, D is TRBD1 (5 bases). Trimming removed 4 bases at V and 6 bases at J, with 9 bases between. The length of the CDR3 is 13 residues. CDR1 is MNHNS, CDR2 SASEGT, per germline. The CDR3 spells CASSGQRYEKLFF. The DNA read from the CDR3 is TGTGCCAGCAGTGGACAGAGATATGAAAAA.

To note about this clone: The read stops 3 residues short of the end of the CDR3; the missing end is completed from the germline J gene. The chain couples TRBV30 to TRBJ2-2; D is unresolved. V lost 3 bases to trimming and J lost 2 bases, with 10 bases between them. The CDR3 spans 14 residues. Germline-derived CDR1 and CDR2 are GTSNPN and SVGIG (reference sequence). The CDR3 region is CAWRSGPNTGELFF. CDR3 bases read: TGTGCCTGGAGGTCAGGCCCTAACACCGGGGAG.

For this clone: The read ends 3 residues shy of where the CDR3 ends; the end is completed using the germline J gene. The chain couples TRBV19 to TRBJ2-2; TRBD2 aligns across 10 bases. Germline loops: CDR1 LNHDA, CDR2 SQIVND (reference sequence). The CDR3 runs to 16 residues. V was clipped by 5 bases and J by 5 bases; unmatched bases: 8. The CDR3 loop is CASSSPSGRVTGELFF. The CDR3 bases that were read are TGTGCCAGTAGTTCCCCTAGCGGGAGAGTAACCGGGGAG.

As for this clone: The CDR3 goes on 3 residues after the read ends, and that part is filled in from the germline J gene. The rearrangement joins TRBV5-1 to TRBJ1-1; possible D gene TRBD1, 5 bases. Trimming left V 4 bases short and J 5 bases short, with 15 bases between. The CDR3 is made up of 14 amino acids. Germline lookup yields CDR1 SGHRS and CDR2 YFSETQ. Partial CDR3 DNA: TGCGCCAGCAGCGGGGCAGGGAGTAGTACTGAA. This gives the protein CASSGAGSSTE. The CDR3 in full is CASSGAGSSTEAFF.

A remark on this clone: The read gets to within 3 residues of the CDR3 end, and the germline J gene fills in the rest. V is TRBV19 and J is TRBJ1-2; D is undetermined. There are 13 residues in the CDR3. Germline V CDR1 and CDR2: LNHDA, SQIVND (reference sequence). Trimming removed 5 bases at V and 4 bases at J, with 11 bases between. The CDR3 protein is CASSLSGFYGYTF. Partial CDR3 DNA: TGTGCCAGTAGTCTCAGCGGGTTCTATGGC.

In the case of this clone: The sequence runs out 3 residues before the end of the CDR3; the remainder is reconstructed from the germline J gene. The chain is built from TRBV29-1 and TRBJ1-3; no clear D gene. Between the trimmed V and J ends, which lost 3 bases and 4 bases, there was a span of 10 bases. Germline values: CDR1 SQVTM, CDR2 ANQGSEA. The CDR3 runs 13 residues. The CDR3 loop reads CSVDSGSGNTIYF. CDR3 DNA (partial): TGCAGCGTTGACAGCGGATCCGGAAACACC.

Comment on this clone: Coverage ceases 3 residues before the CDR3 finishes, and the germline J gene fills in the end. This chain links TRBV2 with TRBJ2-1, with unresolved D. The germline gives CDR1 SNHLY, CDR2 FYNNEI. Trimming left V 5 bases short and J 1 base short, with 6 bases between. This CDR3 comprises 13 residues. The CDR3 DNA, read in part, is TGTGCCAGCAGTTCCGTATCCTACAATGAG. This gives the protein CASSSVSYNE. In full, the CDR3 reads CASSSVSYNEQFF.

For this clone: The sequenced fragment ends 3 residues before the CDR3 boundary, so the rest is inferred from the germline J gene. J is TRBJ1-2 and V is TRBV5-4; 8 nucleotides agree with TRBD1. Germline assignment: CDR1 SGHNT and CDR2 YYREEE (reference sequence). The V segment lost 3 bases and the J segment 0 bases; nucleotides outside the gene matches: 4. The CDR3 extends over 15 amino acids. CDR3 sequence: CASSWGTGSNYGYTF. CDR3 DNA, as far as it was read: TGTGCCAGCAGCTGGGGGACAGGCTCTAACTATGGC.

Points on this clone: The CDR3 end lies 3 residues beyond the end of the read and is filled in from the germline J gene. The rearrangement joins TRBV2 to TRBJ2-3; D is possibly TRBD1 (5 bases). Germline V gene lookup returns CDR1 SNHLY and CDR2 FYNNEI. This CDR3 comprises 14 residues. Trimming left V 6 bases short and J 1 base short, with 11 bases between. The DNA read from the CDR3 is TGTGCCAGCAGGTACGCAGGGCGCACAGATACG. Protein: CASRYAGRTDT. The whole CDR3 region reads CASRYAGRTDTQYF.

In the case of this clone: The missing CDR3 end, 3 residues past where the read stops, is filled in from the germline J gene. The J gene is TRBJ2-4, the V gene TRBV7-8; possible D gene TRBD1, 5 bases. The germline V and J ends were trimmed by 4 bases and 5 bases, with 18 bases remaining between them. Per germline, CDR1 SGHVS and CDR2 FQNEAQ. This CDR3 has 16 amino acids. The sequenced CDR3 bases are TGTGCCAGCAGCTCTGGGGTCGCAGGGATACAAAACATT. Its protein is CASSSGVAGIQNI. The CDR3, in full, reads CASSSGVAGIQNIQYF.

In terms of frequency, this clone is medium-sized (0.01 to 0.1%). Read sequence stops 3 residues before the CDR3 end, and the germline J gene provides the missing end. V gene TRBV28 combines with J gene TRBJ1-4; TRBD1 matches 9 bases. The germline CDR1 and CDR2 sequences are MDHEN and SYDVKM. The CDR3 contains 16 residues. Trimming cost V 6 bases and J 7 bases; bases outside gene matches: 12. CDR3 bases read: TGTGCCAGCAGGAGTCTAATACAGGGGGCCGGTGAAAAA. Translation gives CASRSLIQGAGEK. The full CDR3 sequence reads CASRSLIQGAGEKLFF.

Concerning this clone: From the germline J gene comes the end of the CDR3, since the read stops 3 residues before it. This chain links TRBV20-1 with TRBJ1-2; unclear D gene. This CDR3 is built from 14 residues. With 1 base removed from V and 0 bases from J, the gap between germline ends came to 9 bases. Germline values: CDR1 DFQATT, CDR2 SNEGSKA (reference sequence). CDR3 DNA, as far as it was read: TGCAGTGCTAGAGGCGGATACACTAACTATGGC. Translating gives CSARGGYTNYG. The complete CDR3 reads CSARGGYTNYGYTF.

A note on this clone: The CDR3 extends 3 residues past the end of the read, so its final part is completed from the germline J gene. J is TRBJ2-7 and V is TRBV18; D not certain. The V and J ends lost 2 bases and 3 bases respectively, with 8 bases between them. This CDR3 is 13 amino acids long. Per the germline V gene, CDR1 is KGHSH and CDR2 is LQKENI. This chain's CDR3 is CASSPGSDYEQYF. CDR3 DNA, as far as it was read: TGTGCCAGCTCACCAGGCTCCGACTACGAG. Using reference TRBV18 and TRBJ2-7 for the parts outside the CDR3, the full variable domain is NAGVMQNPRHLVRRRGQEARLRCSPMKGHSHVYWYRQLPEEGLKFMVYLQKENIIDESGMPKERFSAEFPKEGPSILRIQQVVRGDSAAYFCASSPGSDYEQYFGPGTRLTVT.

CDR3 DNA, as far as it was read: TGCAGTGCCCCCACAAGCTCCTACGAG. It codes for CSAPTSSYE. The full-length CDR3 reads as CSAPTSSYEQYF. The chain couples TRBV20-1 to TRBJ2-7; D unresolved. The read finishes 3 residues shy of the CDR3 end, and the germline J gene is used to complete it. V was pared by 6 bases and J by 0 bases, with 9 bases between. Germline values: CDR1 DFQATT, CDR2 SNEGSKA (reference sequence). CDR3 length equals 12 residues.

As to this clone: Read data end 3 residues before the CDR3 end; the end is taken from the germline J gene. The J gene is TRBJ2-2, the V gene TRBV2, with a possible D match to TRBD2 (6 bases). The CDR3 has 16 residues. V was pared by 2 bases and J by 2 bases, with 12 bases between. Germline CDR1 reads SNHLY; CDR2 reads FYNNEI. Here the CDR3 reads CASSESLAENTGELFF. The CDR3 bases that were read are TGTGCCAGCAGTGAAAGTTTAGCGGAAAACACCGGGGAG.